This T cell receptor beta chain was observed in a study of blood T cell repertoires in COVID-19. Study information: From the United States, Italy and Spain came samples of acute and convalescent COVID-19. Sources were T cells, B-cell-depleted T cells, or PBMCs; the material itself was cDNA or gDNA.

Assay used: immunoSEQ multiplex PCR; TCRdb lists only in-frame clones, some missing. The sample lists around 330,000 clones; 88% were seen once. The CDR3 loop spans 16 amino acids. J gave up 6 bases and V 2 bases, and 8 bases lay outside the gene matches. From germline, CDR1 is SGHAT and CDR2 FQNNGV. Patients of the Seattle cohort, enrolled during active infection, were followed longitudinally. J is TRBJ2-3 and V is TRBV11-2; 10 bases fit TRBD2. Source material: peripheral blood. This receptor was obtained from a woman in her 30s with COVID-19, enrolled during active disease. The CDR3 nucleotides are TGTGCCAGCAGCTTACCCCTAGCGGGGGTGTCTGATACGCAGTATTTT. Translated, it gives CASSLPLAGVSDTQYF.